The rows below give T cell receptor beta chains drawn from one sample of a study of vaccination and CD4 T cells after COVID-19. TCRdb re-analysed the PCR reads in MiXCR, keeping a single row per CDR3 protein. The sample consists of about 20,000 distinct CDR3 sequences, around 55% of them appearing once. For these TCRs, the target antigens are not known. Sequenced sample: CD4+ T cells from blood, cultured in vitro. These receptors came from a human donor who had recovered from COVID-19. Each CDR3 is given with its conserved first and last residue. Each record gives: D gene, J gene, clone size, V gene, CDR3 protein, CDR3 DNA. D genes are given only for firm matches. For some rows the clone size is stated as once, few or many, or as a class when expanded; others skip it.

d_gene: TRBD1
j_gene: TRBJ2-7
abundance: -
v_gene: TRBV19
CDR3aa: CATRDRSSYEQYF
CDR3nt: TGTGCCACCCGGGACAGGAGCTCCTACGAGCAGTACTTC

d_gene: -
j_gene: TRBJ1-1
abundance: once
v_gene: TRBV7-9
CDR3aa: CASSFAGNTEAFF
CDR3nt: TGTGCCAGCAGCTTCGCGGGGAACACTGAAGCTTTCTTT

d_gene: TRBD2
j_gene: TRBJ2-7
abundance: few
v_gene: TRBV28
CDR3aa: CASSLTGFSGGGWKEQYF
CDR3nt: TGTGCCAGCAGTTTAACAGGGTTTAGCGGGGGAGGCTGGAAGGAGCAGTACTTC

d_gene: -
j_gene: TRBJ2-3
abundance: -
v_gene: TRBV5-1
CDR3aa: CASSSSPGGTDTQYF
CDR3nt: TGCGCCAGCAGCTCCAGCCCCGGGGGAACAGATACGCAGTATTTT

d_gene: -
j_gene: TRBJ1-1
abundance: once
v_gene: TRBV10-3
CDR3aa: CAISPTTALNTEAFF
CDR3nt: TGTGCCATCAGTCCTACGACAGCCTTGAACACTGAAGCTTTCTTT

d_gene: TRBD2
j_gene: TRBJ2-1
abundance: -
v_gene: TRBV2
CDR3aa: CASRGREGLNEQFF
CDR3nt: TGTGCCAGCAGAGGGCGGGAGGGCCTTAACGAGCAGTTCTTC

d_gene: -
j_gene: TRBJ1-2
abundance: -
v_gene: TRBV2
CDR3aa: CASRADGNYGYTF
CDR3nt: TGTGCCAGCAGGGCGGACGGAAACTATGGCTACACCTTC

d_gene: TRBD1
j_gene: TRBJ2-5
abundance: -
v_gene: TRBV5-1
CDR3aa: CASSSGQGPQETQYF
CDR3nt: TGCGCCAGCAGCTCCGGACAGGGCCCCCAAGAGACCCAGTACTTC

d_gene: -
j_gene: TRBJ1-1
abundance: -
v_gene: TRBV6-1
CDR3aa: CASSVTVNTEAFF
CDR3nt: TGTGCCAGCAGCGTGACTGTAAACACTGAAGCTTTCTTT

d_gene: -
j_gene: TRBJ1-1
abundance: -
v_gene: TRBV6-2/TRBV6-3
CDR3aa: CASSSPQGRNTEAFF
CDR3nt: TGTGCCAGCAGTTCCCCACAGGGAAGGAACACTGAAGCTTTCTTT

d_gene: -
j_gene: TRBJ1-1
abundance: few
v_gene: TRBV2
CDR3aa: CASRIDPLTEAFF
CDR3nt: TGTGCCAGCAGAATTGACCCCCTAACTGAAGCTTTCTTT

d_gene: TRBD2
j_gene: TRBJ2-5
abundance: few
v_gene: TRBV2
CDR3aa: CASRTTSGQETQYF
CDR3nt: TGTGCCAGCAGGACGACTAGCGGACAAGAGACCCAGTACTTC

d_gene: -
j_gene: TRBJ2-2
abundance: few
v_gene: TRBV28
CDR3aa: CATYPTSGTSTGELFF
CDR3nt: TGTGCCACCTACCCAACATCCGGGACAAGCACCGGGGAGCTGTTTTTT

d_gene: TRBD1
j_gene: TRBJ2-1
abundance: once
v_gene: TRBV7-8
CDR3aa: CASSLAGARGRWDEQFF
CDR3nt: TGTGCCAGCAGCTTAGCGGGTGCCAGGGGGCGGTGGGATGAGCAGTTCTTC

d_gene: -
j_gene: TRBJ2-1
abundance: -
v_gene: TRBV20-1
CDR3aa: CSAGAGPRSEQFF
CDR3nt: TGCAGTGCTGGAGCGGGTCCAAGGAGTGAGCAGTTCTTC

d_gene: -
j_gene: TRBJ2-5
abundance: -
v_gene: TRBV20-1
CDR3aa: CSAKALMGARPQETQYF
CDR3nt: TGCAGTGCTAAGGCTTTGATGGGGGCCCGACCCCAAGAGACCCAGTACTTC

d_gene: -
j_gene: TRBJ2-2
abundance: -
v_gene: TRBV11-2
CDR3aa: CASRYWLAVTGELFF
CDR3nt: TGTGCCAGCAGATACTGGTTGGCTGTCACCGGGGAGCTGTTTTTT

d_gene: -
j_gene: TRBJ2-2
abundance: -
v_gene: TRBV2
CDR3aa: CASRPSTGELFF
CDR3nt: TGTGCCAGCAGACCAAGCACCGGGGAGCTGTTTTTT

d_gene: -
j_gene: TRBJ2-5
abundance: -
v_gene: TRBV28
CDR3aa: CASGADREGRDQYF
CDR3nt: TGTGCCAGCGGAGCTGACAGGGAGGGCCGGGACCAGTACTTC

d_gene: -
j_gene: TRBJ2-5
abundance: -
v_gene: TRBV24-1
CDR3aa: CATSDSRAGEETQYF
CDR3nt: TGTGCCACCAGTGATTCAAGGGCCGGGGAAGAGACCCAGTACTTC

d_gene: TRBD2
j_gene: TRBJ2-1
abundance: -
v_gene: TRBV20-1
CDR3aa: CSARGTSGSNEQFF
CDR3nt: TGCAGTGCTAGGGGGACTAGCGGGAGCAATGAGCAGTTCTTC

d_gene: -
j_gene: TRBJ1-6
abundance: -
v_gene: TRBV27
CDR3aa: CASSFSYNSPLHF
CDR3nt: TGTGCCAGCAGTTTCTCCTATAATTCACCCCTCCACTTT